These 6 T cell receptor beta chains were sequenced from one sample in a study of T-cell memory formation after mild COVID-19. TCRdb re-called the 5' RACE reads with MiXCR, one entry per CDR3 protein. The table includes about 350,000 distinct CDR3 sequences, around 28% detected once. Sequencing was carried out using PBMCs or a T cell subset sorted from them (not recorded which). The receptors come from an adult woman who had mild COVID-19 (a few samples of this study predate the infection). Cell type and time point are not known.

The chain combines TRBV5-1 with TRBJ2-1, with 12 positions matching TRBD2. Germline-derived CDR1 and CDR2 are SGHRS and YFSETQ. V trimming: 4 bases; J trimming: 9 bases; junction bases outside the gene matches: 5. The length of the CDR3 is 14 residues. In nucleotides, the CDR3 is TGCGCCAGCAGCGCCGGACTAGCGGGGCCTGAGCAGTTCTTC. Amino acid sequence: CASSAGLAGPEQFF.

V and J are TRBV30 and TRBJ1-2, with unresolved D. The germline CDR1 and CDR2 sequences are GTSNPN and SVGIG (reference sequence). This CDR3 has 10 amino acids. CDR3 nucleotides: TGTGCAGTTAGGGATTATGGCTACACCTTC. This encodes CAVRDYGYTF.

Here the CDR3 reads CSASFGGVGNEQFF. The CDR3 DNA reads TGCAGTGCTAGTTTCGGGGGGGTCGGCAATGAGCAGTTCTTC. The V gene is TRBV20-1, the J gene TRBJ2-1; 8 bases fit TRBD2. After removal of 3 bases from V and 6 bases from J, the junction contained 7 bases not matched to a gene. Germline CDR1 and CDR2: DFQATT and SNEGSKA (reference sequence). There are 14 residues in the CDR3.

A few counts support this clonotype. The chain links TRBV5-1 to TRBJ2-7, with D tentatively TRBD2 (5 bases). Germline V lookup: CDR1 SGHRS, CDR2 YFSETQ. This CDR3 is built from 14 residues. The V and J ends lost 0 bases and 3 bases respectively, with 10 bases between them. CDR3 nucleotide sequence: TGCGCCAGCAGCTTGGGCCCGGGGAGCTACGAGCAGTACTTC. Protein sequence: CASSLGPGSYEQYF.

The CDR3 region is CASSLTGIYTEAFF. As DNA, the CDR3 is TGCGCCAGCAGCTTAACCGGGATTTACACTGAAGCTTTCTTT. This chain uses TRBV5-1 with TRBJ1-1; D uncertain. The CDR3 contains 14 residues. CDR1 and CDR2 from the germline V gene are SGHRS and YFSETQ. V was trimmed by 2 bases and J by 3 bases, leaving 11 bases between them.

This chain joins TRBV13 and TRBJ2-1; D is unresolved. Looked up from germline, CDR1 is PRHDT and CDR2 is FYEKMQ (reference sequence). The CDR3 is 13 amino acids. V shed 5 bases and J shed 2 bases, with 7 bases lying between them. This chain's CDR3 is CASSLLAYNEQFF. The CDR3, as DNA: TGTGCCAGCAGCCTCCTGGCCTACAATGAGCAGTTCTTC.